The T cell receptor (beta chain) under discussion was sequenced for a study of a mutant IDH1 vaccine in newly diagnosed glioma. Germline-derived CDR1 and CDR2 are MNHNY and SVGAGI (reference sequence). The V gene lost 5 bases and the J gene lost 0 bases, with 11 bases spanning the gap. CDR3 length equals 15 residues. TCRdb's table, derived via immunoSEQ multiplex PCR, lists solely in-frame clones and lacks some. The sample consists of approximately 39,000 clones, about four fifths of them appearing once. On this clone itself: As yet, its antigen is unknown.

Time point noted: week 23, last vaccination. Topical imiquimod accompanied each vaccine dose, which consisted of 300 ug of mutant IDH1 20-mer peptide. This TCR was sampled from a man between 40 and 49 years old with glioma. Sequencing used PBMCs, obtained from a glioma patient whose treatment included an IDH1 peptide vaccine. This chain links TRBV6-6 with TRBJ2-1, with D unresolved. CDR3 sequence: CASSDRGSSYNEQFF. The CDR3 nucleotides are TGTGCCAGCAGTGATCGCGGTAGCTCCTACAATGAGCAGTTCTTC.